Listed here is a single T cell receptor (beta chain). This clonotype occurred a few times. It has no known antigen specificity. Base-call qualities are not available, and no considerably larger clone is one nucleotide away. The sequencer was an Illumina HiSeq 2500. Quantitative 5'-RACE with molecular barcodes was the method used to prepare the TCR beta libraries. The authors' pipeline ran thus. A new computational method, built on a probabilistic model of VDJ rearrangement, was used to identify disease-linked TCR variants. Using fastp trimming at Q25 and MiXCR clonotype assembly, TCRdb reanalyzed the public sequencing data and kept in-frame beta chains. Every distinct CDR3 protein forms one entry, paired with its most common genes and DNA. What appears here as the V and J calls and clone size reflects TCRdb's work, not the paper's. Present in this sample are around 770,000 distinct CDR3 sequences, roughly 19% of which were seen just once. Under 20% of the sample lies in the top ten.

The sample comes from a study of CD8 T cells in ankylosing spondylitis (dated by TCRdb to about 2017). Regarding the complete study: To find TCR variants linked to disease, the study profiled T cell receptor beta repertoires in ankylosing spondylitis patients and healthy donors. Samples of peripheral blood were taken, and for ankylosing spondylitis patients, synovial fluid was collected as well. The full study cohort comprised around 23 ankylosing spondylitis patients and over 95 healthy donors. Paper-wide results and their limitations: Some TCR beta motif variants had previously been reported in synovial fluid and blood of reactive arthritis patients, which suggested common disease-initiation mechanisms. The disease-linked clones were reported as significantly enriched in matched synovial fluid samples from ankylosing spondylitis patients. The disease-linked clones had a CD8+ phenotype and were found at relatively low frequencies in peripheral blood. A TCR beta motif of roughly 8 highly homologous amino acid variants appeared characteristic of blood from ankylosing spondylitis patients.

The germline V gene supplies CDR1 SGHTA and CDR2 FQGTGA. Including the terminal cysteine and phenylalanine, the CDR3 comprises 16 residues. The sequence is cut down to CDR3 DNA, 48 bases in frame from base 1. V has 5 bases trimmed and J has 0 bases trimmed; junction bases matching no gene number 6. The material sequenced was blood, either unsorted or a sorted T cell fraction (not recorded which). The rearrangement joined TRBV7-3 to TRBJ2-2; TRBD1 matches 7 bases in the middle. This receptor was obtained from a male donor with ankylosing spondylitis. The CDR3 protein sequence reads: CASSPQGYANTGELFF. In nucleotide form, the sequence is TGTGCCAGCAGCCCACAGGGGTACGCGAACACCGGGGAGCTGTTTTTT.